A single sample is the source of the 15 T cell receptor beta chains below, sequenced in a study of post-analysis software for immune sequencing data. General study results and limits: In patients, five or six TRBV segments were more frequent than in controls, with TRBV5-6, TRBV5-1 and TRBV20-1 among them.

Libraries were made from TCR beta cDNA, and they carried unique molecular identifiers. Each CDR3 protein gets one entry after TCRdb re-called the PCR reads with MiXCR. The table records approximately 630,000 distinct CDR3 sequences, around 60% of them present only once. No antigen has been assigned to these receptors. The sequenced material came from blood. These receptors were obtained from a girl aged 2-10 years with multiple sclerosis.

This clonotype showed up just a few times. The junction departs from the called germline gene at one end, perhaps through a read error. The chain is built from TRBV5-1 and TRBJ1-2; no clear D. In germline, CDR1 is SGHRS, CDR2 YFSETQ. CDR3 length: 12 residues. The CDR3 DNA is TGTGCCAGCAGTTTAGCGGACTATGGCTACACCTTC. Protein sequence: CASSLADYGYTF. Variable domain in full (rest from reference TRBV5-1 and TRBJ1-2): KAGVTQTPRYLIKTRGQQVTLSCSPISGHRSVSWYQQTPGQGLQFLFEYFSETQRNKGNFPGRFSGRQFSNSRSEMNVSTLELGDSALYLCASSLADYGYTFGSGTRLTVV.

This clonotype appeared once. The chain carries TRBV12-3 or TRBV12-4 and TRBJ2-1; 7 bases align to TRBD2. The length of the CDR3 is 18 residues. Trimming removed 5 bases from V and 2 bases from J; junction bases left unmatched: 15. CDR3 in amino acids: CASSPPSQLAPTYNEQFF. The DNA for the CDR3 is TGTGCCAGCAGTCCGCCTTCCCAACTAGCGCCAACCTACAATGAGCAGTTCTTC.

With respect to this clonotype: It may be a read error: a sequence one base away is much more abundant. For the CDR3, the DNA is TGTGCCAGCAGCCCGGGTCTGGGCTCCTACGGGCAGTACTTC. Protein: CASSPGLGSYGQYF. The chain has TRBV5-5 and TRBJ2-4; D is ambiguous. The CDR3 totals 14 residues. Germline values: CDR1 SGHKS, CDR2 YYEKEE (reference sequence). The V and J ends lost 4 bases and 13 bases respectively, with 21 bases between them.

This chain joins TRBV14 and TRBJ1-1; 8 nucleotides line up with TRBD1. This CDR3 contains 16 residues. The V and J ends lost 2 bases and 2 bases, in that order; junction bases with no gene match: 7. Per germline, CDR1 SGHDN and CDR2 FVKESK. In nucleotides, the CDR3 is TGTGCCAGCAGCCAACCCGGACAGGGTATCAACACTGAAGCTTTCTTT. As protein: CASSQPGQGINTEAFF.

The chain links TRBV10-1 to TRBJ1-1, with D possibly being TRBD1 (5 bases). The CDR3 totals 13 residues. V gave up 8 bases and J gave up 5 bases, with 15 bases separating them. Germline V CDR1 and CDR2: WNHNN, SYGVQD (reference sequence). Here the CDR3 reads CASSMGPLTEAFF. The CDR3 DNA reads TGCGCCAGCTCCATGGGGCCTCTAACTGAAGCTTTCTTT.

The J gene is TRBJ1-1, the V gene TRBV15; 8 nucleotides match TRBD1. The V gene's germline CDR1 is LNHNV and CDR2 YYDKDF (reference sequence). V was pared by 0 bases and J by 4 bases, with 7 bases of the junction left unmatched. CDR3 length: 16 residues. CDR3 loop: CATSRDRATGGTEAFF. The CDR3 DNA is TGTGCCACCAGCAGAGATCGGGCTACAGGGGGCACTGAAGCTTTCTTT.

The rearrangement joins TRBV12-3 or TRBV12-4 to TRBJ2-5; D is undetermined. The CDR3 contains 16 residues. V shed 0 bases and J shed 2 bases, with 13 bases lying between them. For the CDR3, the DNA is TGTGCCAGCAGTTTAGCGGGCATCGCTGAACAAGAGACCCAGTACTTC. It is translated as CASSLAGIAEQETQYF.

The J gene is TRBJ2-2, the V gene TRBV3-1; 7 bases are shared with TRBD1. Germline CDR1 is LGHDT and CDR2 is YNNKEL (reference sequence). The CDR3 runs 17 residues. After removal of 5 bases from V and 4 bases from J, the junction contained 13 bases not matched to a gene. Here the CDR3 DNA reads TGTGCCAGCAGCTGGCCAAAACAGGGGACCATCACCGGGGAGCTGTTTTTT. Its protein product is CASSWPKQGTITGELFF.

This clonotype was picked up a small number of times. The rearrangement joins TRBV4-3 to TRBJ1-2; D remains ambiguous. Germline V gene data show CDR1 as LGHNA and CDR2 as YSLEER. This CDR3 comprises 14 residues. V lost 2 bases and J 8 bases, leaving 15 bases between the germline ends. CDR3 amino acids: CASSQKWRTAGYTF. Written as DNA, the CDR3 is TGCGCCAGCAGCCAAAAGTGGCGGACCGCCGGCTACACCTTC.

J is TRBJ2-1 and V is TRBV5-1; 9 nucleotides align to TRBD2. Trimming at V came to 3 bases and at J to 7 bases, leaving 8 bases not matched to a gene. This CDR3 region has 15 residues. Germline V gene sequence: CDR1 SGHRS, CDR2 YFSETQ. The CDR3: CASSSRTSVRNEQFF. DNA for the CDR3: TGCGCCAGCAGCTCTAGGACTAGCGTCAGGAATGAGCAGTTCTTC.

The rearrangement uses TRBV5-1 and TRBJ2-3, with 7 nucleotides matching TRBD1. This CDR3 has 15 residues. V gave up 1 base and J gave up 6 bases; unmatched junction bases: 8. The germline V gene has CDR1 SGHRS and CDR2 YFSETQ. As DNA, the CDR3 is TGCGCCAGCAGCTTGACTGGACAGGCCCCGGATACGCAGTATTTT. It specifies CASSLTGQAPDTQYF.

The gene calls are TRBV6-6 and TRBJ2-3; 12 nucleotides line up with TRBD2. Trimming took 6 bases from V and 6 from J; bases not matched to a gene: 10. This CDR3 region has 16 residues. Germline V gene sequence: CDR1 MNHNY, CDR2 SVGAGI (reference sequence). CDR3 bases: TGTGCCAGCAGGTTGAGTAGGACTAGCGGGGACGATACGCAGTATTTT. Protein: CASRLSRTSGDDTQYF.

This clonotype is a singleton in its sample. The chain recombines TRBV10-3 with TRBJ2-7; 7 bases are a match to TRBD1. CDR3 size: 15 residues. CDR1 ENHRY and CDR2 SYGVKD come from the germline V gene. V was clipped by 0 bases and J by 6 bases; unmatched bases: 8. The CDR3 loop is CAISESDRGRVEQYF. The CDR3 DNA sequence: TGTGCCATCAGTGAGTCGGATAGGGGGCGCGTCGAGCAGTACTTC.

The rearrangement joins TRBV6-5 to TRBJ1-2, with D uncertain. Germline CDR1 and CDR2: MNHEY and SVGAGI. The CDR3 loop spans 14 amino acids. Trimming removed 0 bases from V and 7 bases from J, with 12 bases in between. This chain's CDR3 is CASSYSSVHCGYTF. The DNA for the CDR3 is TGTGCCAGCAGTTACTCGTCAGTACACTGTGGCTACACCTTC.

This clonotype was seen a handful of times. The rearrangement joins TRBV3-1 to TRBJ2-3, with unresolved D. CDR3 length: 15 residues. V lost 0 bases and J 3 bases, leaving 10 bases between the germline ends. Germline CDR1 reads LGHDT; CDR2 reads YNNKEL (reference sequence). CDR3 residues: CASSQDEDPTDTQYF. The CDR3 bases are TGTGCCAGCAGCCAAGACGAGGACCCAACAGATACGCAGTATTTT.